This TCR beta chain comes out of a study of blood T cell repertoires in COVID-19. Trimming took off 2 bases at V and 6 bases at J, with 22 bases between the two ends. This CDR3 has 18 amino acids. The V gene's germline CDR1 is LGHNA and CDR2 YSLEER. Using immunoSEQ multiplex PCR, the repertoire was profiled, and TCRdb retains in-frame clones only, with some absent. The sample includes 130,000 to 150,000 clones, 80% to 90% of them seen just once. This sequence originates from a woman aged 45-65 years in a cohort sampled during active or convalescent COVID-19. Sample: peripheral blood. The genes are TRBV4-3 and TRBJ2-2, with D possibly TRBD2 on 6 matching bases. The CDR3 nucleotides read TGCGCCAGCAGCCAAATTTACGTGGCGGGTCCGGGGGCCGGGGAGCTGTTTTTT. It yields the protein CASSQIYVAGPGAGELFF.